The table lists the clone carrying this T cell receptor beta chain with a few counts. The target antigen is unknown. The data were obtained in a study of cytomegalovirus exposure and HLA in healthy donors. General observations from the study: Cytomegalovirus-associated status was assigned to 164 TCR beta chains. For cytomegalovirus status, the classifier reportedly gave diagnoses with high specificity and sensitivity. It was found in a later analysis that first-cohort TCR clusters tended to co-occur in the 120 validation repertoires.

The table came from immunoSEQ multiplex PCR; TCRdb's copy has only in-frame clones and leaves some out. In the table there are around 95,000 clones, 75% to 90% of which are singletons. The donors were part of the validation cohort of roughly 130 subjects. That cohort was separate from the first cohort, which comprised roughly 670 subjects. The CDR3 spans 13 residues. CDR1 SNHLY and CDR2 FYNNEI come from the germline V gene. V was pared by 6 bases and J by 6 bases, with 14 bases between. This rearrangement joins TRBV2 to TRBJ1-1; TRBD1 might be the D (5 bases). The clonotype comes from a man younger than 35 in good health and CMV-seropositive. The sample was PBMCs. The CDR3 bases are TGTGCCAGCAGATGGACACGATACGCTGAAGCTTTCTTT. As protein: CASRWTRYAEAFF.